Below, 13 T cell receptor beta chains from the same sample are listed, as sequenced in a study of cytomegalovirus exposure and HLA in healthy donors. Produced via immunoSEQ multiplex PCR; TCRdb's table is partial and in-frame only. The sample shows tens of thousands of clones, about 92% of them seen only once. Sequencing was done on a sample of PBMCs. These receptors came from a woman aged 18-35 years in good health and CMV-seropositive.

CDR3 protein: CASSLAQGSGYGYTF. The CDR3 bases are TGTGCCAGCAGCTTGGCCCAGGGATCTGGATATGGCTACACCTTC. This chain uses TRBV5-5 with TRBJ1-2; D is perhaps TRBD1 (5 bases). CDR3 length equals 15 residues. V was clipped by 0 bases and J by 5 bases, with 14 bases between them. Germline V gives CDR1 SGHKS, CDR2 YYEKEE (reference sequence).

The chain employs TRBV5-1 and TRBJ2-6; weak D call: TRBD1 (6 bases). V was trimmed by 4 bases and J by 4 bases, leaving 18 bases between them. This CDR3 is built from 17 residues. From germline, CDR1 is SGHRS and CDR2 YFSETQ. The CDR3 loop reads CASSPLRAGAGANVLTF. CDR3 sequence (DNA): TGCGCCAGCAGCCCCCTCCGGGCAGGGGCAGGGGCCAACGTCCTGACTTTC.

This sequence joins TRBV30 and TRBJ2-2; weak D call: TRBD2 (6 bases). CDR3 length: 14 residues. The germline gives CDR1 GTSNPN, CDR2 SVGIG (reference sequence). The germline V and J ends were trimmed by 4 bases and 7 bases, with 16 bases remaining between them. The CDR3: CAWIQRGLDGELFF. DNA of the CDR3: TGTGCCTGGATTCAACGGGGGTTGGACGGGGAGCTGTTTTTT.

This sequence joins TRBV28 and TRBJ2-7; 11 bases align to TRBD1. V shed 10 bases, J shed 3 bases, and the junction held 8 bases outside the gene matches. This CDR3 contains 14 residues. CDR1 MDHEN and CDR2 SYDVKM come from the germline V gene. The DNA for the CDR3 is TGTGCCACTCGAGCCGGGACAGGGGGCTACGAGCAGTACTTC. Protein: CATRAGTGGYEQYF.

As concerns this clone: Germline and junction disagree at one end, which may indicate a read error. This sequence joins TRBV7-7 and TRBJ2-5; possibly TRBD2 for D (6 bases). In germline, CDR1 is SSHAT, CDR2 FNYEAQ (reference sequence). The CDR3 spans 13 residues. CDR3 loop: CASSFGLAETQYF. The CDR3 coding sequence is TGTGCTAGCAGCTTTGGGCTAGCGGAGACCCAGTACTTC.

The chain combines TRBV9 with TRBJ1-3; D uncertain. This CDR3 region has 15 residues. CDR1 is SGDLS and CDR2 is YYNGEE in the germline V gene. V was clipped by 4 bases and J by 0 bases, with 11 bases between them. Here the CDR3 reads CASSSEMSSGNTIYF. Written as DNA, the CDR3 is TGTGCCAGCAGCAGTGAGATGAGCTCTGGAAACACCATATATTTT.

V gene TRBV7-9 combines with J gene TRBJ2-7, with D hard to call. Trimming cost V 1 base and J 6 bases, with 7 bases left between them. The CDR3 is made up of 12 amino acids. In germline, CDR1 is SEHNR, CDR2 FQNEAQ (reference sequence). CDR3 DNA sequence: TGTGCCAGCAGCTTAGATGGCTTCGAGCAGTACTTC. Its translation: CASSLDGFEQYF.

This clone was observed a single time. CDR3 protein: CASSFGTGVNYGYTF. The DNA for the CDR3 is TGCGCCAGCAGCTTTGGGACAGGGGTTAACTATGGCTACACCTTC. The genes are TRBV5-1 and TRBJ1-2; TRBD1 matches at 10 bases. The germline V gene encodes CDR1 SGHRS and CDR2 YFSETQ. The CDR3 runs 15 residues. With 2 bases clipped from V and 1 base from J, the junction kept 2 bases outside the gene matches.

In this sample, this clone turned up once. J is TRBJ2-5 and V is TRBV30; 8 bases fit TRBD2. Germline assignment: CDR1 GTSNPN and CDR2 SVGIG (reference sequence). The CDR3 contains 11 residues. V lost 5 bases and J lost 13; bases outside the gene matches: 9. The CDR3 is CAWSRGGRTYF. DNA for the CDR3: TGTGCCTGGTCCCGGGGGGGGAGGACGTACTTC.

The chain carries TRBV7-3 and TRBJ1-6; TRBD1 is a possible D gene (6 bases). From germline, CDR1 is SGHTA and CDR2 FQGTGA. V dropped 1 base and J dropped 7 bases, with 11 bases sitting between them. The CDR3 loop spans 15 amino acids. For the CDR3, the DNA is TGTGCCAGCAGCTTAAACAGGGTCGGGAATTCACCCCTCCACTTT. It yields the protein CASSLNRVGNSPLHF.

In this sample, this clone turned up once. This chain links TRBV20-1 with TRBJ2-3; D perhaps matches TRBD1 (5 bases). Between the trimmed V and J ends, which lost 4 bases and 7 bases, there was a span of 9 bases. Germline V gene sequence: CDR1 DFQATT, CDR2 SNEGSKA (reference sequence). CDR3 length: 11 residues. In DNA, the CDR3 is TGCAGTGCTACCAGGGTTAATACGCAGTATTTT. It specifies CSATRVNTQYF.

The chain employs TRBV7-3 and TRBJ2-1, with D maybe TRBD2 (6 bases). Trimming took off 5 bases at V and 6 bases at J, with 20 bases between the two ends. The CDR3 loop spans 16 amino acids. The germline gives CDR1 SGHTA, CDR2 FQGTGA. The CDR3 is CASSDPGRLEGNEQFF. The CDR3 DNA follows: TGTGCCAGCAGCGACCCGGGACGGCTGGAGGGCAATGAGCAGTTCTTC.

The rearrangement links TRBV4-2 to TRBJ2-1; 8 bases map to TRBD2. CDR1 LGHNA and CDR2 YNFKEQ come from the germline V gene. This CDR3 comprises 16 residues. The V and J ends lost 0 bases and 5 bases, in that order; junction bases with no gene match: 6. The CDR3 loop reads CASSQDPSGGHNEQFF. DNA for the CDR3: TGTGCCAGCAGCCAAGATCCCAGCGGGGGCCACAATGAGCAGTTCTTC.